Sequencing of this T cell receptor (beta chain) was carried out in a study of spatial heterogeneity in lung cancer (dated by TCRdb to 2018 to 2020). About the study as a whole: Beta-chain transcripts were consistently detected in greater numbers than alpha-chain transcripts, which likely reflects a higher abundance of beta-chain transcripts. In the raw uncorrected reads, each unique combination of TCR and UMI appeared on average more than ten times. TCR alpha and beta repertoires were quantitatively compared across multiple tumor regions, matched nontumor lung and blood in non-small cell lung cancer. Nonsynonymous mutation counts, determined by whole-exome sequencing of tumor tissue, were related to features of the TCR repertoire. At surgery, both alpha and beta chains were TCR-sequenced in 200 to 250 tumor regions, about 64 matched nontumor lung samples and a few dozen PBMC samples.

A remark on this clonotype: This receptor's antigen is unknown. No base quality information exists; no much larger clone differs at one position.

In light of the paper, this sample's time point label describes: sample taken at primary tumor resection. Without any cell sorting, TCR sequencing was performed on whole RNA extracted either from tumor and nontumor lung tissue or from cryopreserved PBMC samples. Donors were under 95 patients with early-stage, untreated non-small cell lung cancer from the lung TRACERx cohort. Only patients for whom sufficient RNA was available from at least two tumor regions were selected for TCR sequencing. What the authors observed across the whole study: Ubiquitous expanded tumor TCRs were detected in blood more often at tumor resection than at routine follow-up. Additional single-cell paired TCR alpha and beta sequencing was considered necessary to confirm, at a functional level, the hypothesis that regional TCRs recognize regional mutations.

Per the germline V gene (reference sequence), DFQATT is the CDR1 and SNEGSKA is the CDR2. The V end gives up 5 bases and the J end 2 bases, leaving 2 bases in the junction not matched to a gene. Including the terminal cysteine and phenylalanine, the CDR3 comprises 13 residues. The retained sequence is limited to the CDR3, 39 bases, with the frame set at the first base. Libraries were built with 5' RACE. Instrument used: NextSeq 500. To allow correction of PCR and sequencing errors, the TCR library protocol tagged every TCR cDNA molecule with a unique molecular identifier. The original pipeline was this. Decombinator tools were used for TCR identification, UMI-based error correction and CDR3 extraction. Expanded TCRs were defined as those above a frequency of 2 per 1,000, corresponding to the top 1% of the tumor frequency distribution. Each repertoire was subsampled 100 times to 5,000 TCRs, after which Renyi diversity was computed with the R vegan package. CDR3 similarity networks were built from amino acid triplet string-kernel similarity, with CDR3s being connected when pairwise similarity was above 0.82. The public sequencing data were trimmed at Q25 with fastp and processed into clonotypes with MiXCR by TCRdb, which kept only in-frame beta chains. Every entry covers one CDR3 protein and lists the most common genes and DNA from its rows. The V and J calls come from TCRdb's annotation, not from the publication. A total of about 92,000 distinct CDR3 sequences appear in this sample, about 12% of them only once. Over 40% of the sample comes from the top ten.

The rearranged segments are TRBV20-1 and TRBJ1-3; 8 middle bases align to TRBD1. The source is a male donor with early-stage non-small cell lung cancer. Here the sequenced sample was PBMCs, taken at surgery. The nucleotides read TGCAGTGCTCGGACAGGGACTGGAAACACCATATATTTT. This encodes CSARTGTGNTIYF.